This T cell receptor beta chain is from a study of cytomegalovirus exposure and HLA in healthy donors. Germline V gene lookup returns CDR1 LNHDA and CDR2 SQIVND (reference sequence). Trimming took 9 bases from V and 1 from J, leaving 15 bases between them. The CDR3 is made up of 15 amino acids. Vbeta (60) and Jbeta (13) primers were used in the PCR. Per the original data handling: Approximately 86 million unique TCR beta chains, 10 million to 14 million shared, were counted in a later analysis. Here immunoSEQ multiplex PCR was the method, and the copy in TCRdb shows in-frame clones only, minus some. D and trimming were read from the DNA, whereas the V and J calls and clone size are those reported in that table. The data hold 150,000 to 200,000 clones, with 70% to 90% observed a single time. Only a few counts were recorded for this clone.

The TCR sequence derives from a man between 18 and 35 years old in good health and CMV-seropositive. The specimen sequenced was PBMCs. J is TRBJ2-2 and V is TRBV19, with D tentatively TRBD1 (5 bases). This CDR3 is CASLRRGQNTGELFF. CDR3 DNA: TGTGCCAGCCTGAGACGCGGACAGAACACCGGGGAGCTGTTTTTT. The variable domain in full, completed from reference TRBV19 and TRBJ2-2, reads DGGITQSPKYLFRKEGQNVTLSCEQNLNHDAMYWYRQDPGQGLRLIYYSQIVNDFQKGDIAEGYSVSREKKESFPLTVTSAQKNPTAFYLCASLRRGQNTGELFFGEGSRLTVL.